The 3 T cell receptor beta chains below come from one sample, sequenced in a study of shared clonotypes between healthy human individuals. The assay was immunoSEQ multiplex PCR, and TCRdb's table has in-frame clones only and misses some. The table has more than 2,000,000 clones, approximately 93% seen once; the top ten hold roughly 0.36%. Sequences were obtained from naive CD4+ T cells from PBMCs. The subset denotes: CD45RA+ positively selected. These receptors were collected from a man aged 18 to 29 in good health. Some clones in this sample may be carry-over from other donors' samples.

This clone was observed a single time. The CDR3 bases are TGTGCCAGTAGTCCGCAGCCTACTAACTATGGCTACACCTTC. It codes for CASSPQPTNYGYTF. This chain connects TRBV19 to TRBJ1-2, with D unclear. Per germline, CDR1 LNHDA and CDR2 SQIVND (reference sequence). V was shortened by 5 bases and J by 0 bases, with 10 bases between the two germline ends. This CDR3 has 14 residues.

CDR3 DNA sequence: TGTGCCAGCAGCCCGAGGGAGAACACTGAAGCTTTCTTT. As protein: CASSPRENTEAFF. The J gene is TRBJ1-1, the V gene TRBV13; D is undetermined. Germline assignment: CDR1 PRHDT and CDR2 FYEKMQ (reference sequence). Trimming removed 5 bases at V and 1 base at J, with 8 bases between. CDR3 size: 13 residues.

The gene calls are TRBV4-2 and TRBJ1-3; D is undetermined. The germline V gene has CDR1 LGHNA and CDR2 YNFKEQ. V was shortened by 1 base and J by 0 bases, with 13 bases between the two germline ends. This CDR3 comprises 17 residues. The CDR3 here is CASSQVGPPDSGNTIYF. For the CDR3, the DNA is TGTGCCAGCAGCCAAGTGGGCCCACCTGACTCTGGAAACACCATATATTTT.